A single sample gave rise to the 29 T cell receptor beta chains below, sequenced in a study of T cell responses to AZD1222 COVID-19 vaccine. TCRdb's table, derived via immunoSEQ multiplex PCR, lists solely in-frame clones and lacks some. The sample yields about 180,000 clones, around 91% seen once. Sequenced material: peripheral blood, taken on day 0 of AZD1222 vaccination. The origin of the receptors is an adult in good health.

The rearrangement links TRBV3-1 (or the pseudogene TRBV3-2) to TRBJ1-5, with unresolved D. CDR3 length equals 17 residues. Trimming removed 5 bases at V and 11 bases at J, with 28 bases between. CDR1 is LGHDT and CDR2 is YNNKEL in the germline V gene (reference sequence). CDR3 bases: TGTGCCAGCAGCTCACGTCGTCCCATTTTGGCATCATCATCCCAGCATTTT. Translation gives CASSSRRPILASSSQHF.

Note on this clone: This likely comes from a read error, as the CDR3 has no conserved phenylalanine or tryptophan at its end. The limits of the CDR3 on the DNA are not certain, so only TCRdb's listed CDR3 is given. CDR3 region: CASSLAARKLL. V is TRBV5-8 and J is TRBJ2-7; TRBD2, the table's D call, was not compared with the DNA. Germline V lookup: CDR1 SGHTS, CDR2 YDEGEE. The CDR3 length is 11 residues, termini included.

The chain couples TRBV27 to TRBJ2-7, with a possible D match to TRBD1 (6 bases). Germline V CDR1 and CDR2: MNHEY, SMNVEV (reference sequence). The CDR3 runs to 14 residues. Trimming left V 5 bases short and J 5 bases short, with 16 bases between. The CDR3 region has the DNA TGTGCCAGCAGTGACAGGCAGAATCTTAACGAGCAGTACGTC. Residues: CASSDRQNLNEQYV.

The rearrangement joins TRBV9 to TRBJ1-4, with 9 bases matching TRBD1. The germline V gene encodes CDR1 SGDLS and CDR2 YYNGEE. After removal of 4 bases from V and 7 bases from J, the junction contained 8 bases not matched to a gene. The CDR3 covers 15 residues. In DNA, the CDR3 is TGTGCCAGCAGCCCCCTGGGACAGGGCAGTGAAAAACTGTTTTTT. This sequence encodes CASSPLGQGSEKLFF.

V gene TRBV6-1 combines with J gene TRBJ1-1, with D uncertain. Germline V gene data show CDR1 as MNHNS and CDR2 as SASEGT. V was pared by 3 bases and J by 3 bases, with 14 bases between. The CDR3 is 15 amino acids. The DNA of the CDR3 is TGTGCCAGCAGTGACCTACCTCCGCGGTACACTGAAGCTTTCTTT. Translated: CASSDLPPRYTEAFF.

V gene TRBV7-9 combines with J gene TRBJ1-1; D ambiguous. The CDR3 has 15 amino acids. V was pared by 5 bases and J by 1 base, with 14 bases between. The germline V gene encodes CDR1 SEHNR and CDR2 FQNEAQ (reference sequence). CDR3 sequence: CASSPTGISNTEAFF. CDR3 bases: TGTGCCAGCAGCCCGACCGGGATCTCGAACACTGAAGCTTTCTTT.

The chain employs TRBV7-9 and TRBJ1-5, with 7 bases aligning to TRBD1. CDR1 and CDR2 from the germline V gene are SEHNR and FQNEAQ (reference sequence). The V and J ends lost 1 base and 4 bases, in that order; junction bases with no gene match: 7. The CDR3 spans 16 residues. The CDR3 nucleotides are TGTGCCAGCAGCTTAGGGACCGGGACAGATAATCAGCCCCAGCATTTT. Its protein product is CASSLGTGTDNQPQHF.

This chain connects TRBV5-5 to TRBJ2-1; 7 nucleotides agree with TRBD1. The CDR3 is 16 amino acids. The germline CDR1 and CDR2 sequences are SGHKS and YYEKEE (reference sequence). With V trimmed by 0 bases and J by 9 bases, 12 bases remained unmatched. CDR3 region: CASSLGGTDLVVEQFF. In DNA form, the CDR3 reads TGTGCCAGCAGCTTGGGTGGGACAGACCTGGTTGTTGAGCAGTTCTTC.

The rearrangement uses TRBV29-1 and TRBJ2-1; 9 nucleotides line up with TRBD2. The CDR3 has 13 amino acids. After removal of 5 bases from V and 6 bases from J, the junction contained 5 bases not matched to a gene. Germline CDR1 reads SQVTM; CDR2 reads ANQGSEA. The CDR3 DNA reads TGCAGCGTTTTGCGGGGGGGCCTCAATGAGCAGTTCTTC. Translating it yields CSVLRGGLNEQFF.

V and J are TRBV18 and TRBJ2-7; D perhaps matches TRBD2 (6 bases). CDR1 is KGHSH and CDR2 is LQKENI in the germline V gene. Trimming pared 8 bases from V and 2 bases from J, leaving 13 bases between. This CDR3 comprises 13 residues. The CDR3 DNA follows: TGTGCCAGCAAATCCGGGGGAGCCTACGAGCAGTACGTC. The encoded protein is CASKSGGAYEQYV.

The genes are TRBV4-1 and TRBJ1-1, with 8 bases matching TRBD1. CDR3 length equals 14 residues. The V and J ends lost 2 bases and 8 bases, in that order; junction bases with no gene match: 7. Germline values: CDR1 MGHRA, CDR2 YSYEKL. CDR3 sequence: CASSQPRGDREAFF. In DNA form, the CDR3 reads TGCGCCAGCAGCCAACCCAGAGGGGACAGGGAAGCTTTCTTT.

The CDR3 nucleotides read TGTGCCAGCAGTAGAGGGCTTTTCGATGGCTACACCTTC. Amino acid sequence: CASSRGLFDGYTF. The chain couples TRBV3-1 (or the pseudogene TRBV3-2) to TRBJ1-2; D is undetermined. This CDR3 region has 13 residues. Looked up from germline, CDR1 is LGHDT and CDR2 is YNNKEL (reference sequence). Trimming took 6 bases from V and 6 from J, leaving 14 bases between them.

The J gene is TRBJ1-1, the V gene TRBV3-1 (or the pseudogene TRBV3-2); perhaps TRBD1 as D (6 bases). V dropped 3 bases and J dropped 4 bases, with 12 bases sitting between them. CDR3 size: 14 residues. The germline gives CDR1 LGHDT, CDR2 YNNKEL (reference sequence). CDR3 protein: CASSQHTGTTEAFF. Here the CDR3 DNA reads TGTGCCAGCAGCCAGCATACAGGGACCACTGAAGCTTTCTTT.

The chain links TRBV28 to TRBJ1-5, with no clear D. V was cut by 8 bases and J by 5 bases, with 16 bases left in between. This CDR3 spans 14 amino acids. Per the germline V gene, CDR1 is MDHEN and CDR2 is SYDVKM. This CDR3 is CASARMEVYQPQHF. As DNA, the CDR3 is TGTGCCAGCGCACGCATGGAGGTTTATCAGCCCCAGCATTTT. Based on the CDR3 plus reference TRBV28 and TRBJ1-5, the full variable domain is DVKVTQSSRYLVKRTGEKVFLECVQDMDHENMFWYRQDPGLGLRLIYFSYDVKMKEKGDIPEGYSVSREKKERFSLILESASTNQTSMYLCASARMEVYQPQHFGDGTRLSIL.

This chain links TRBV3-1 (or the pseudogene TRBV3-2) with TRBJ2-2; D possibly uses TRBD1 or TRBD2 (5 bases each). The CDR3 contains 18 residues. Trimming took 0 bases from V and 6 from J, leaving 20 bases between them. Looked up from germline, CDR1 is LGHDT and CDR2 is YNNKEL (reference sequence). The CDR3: CASSQDIGAGSPPGELFF. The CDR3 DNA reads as TGTGCCAGCAGCCAAGATATCGGGGCAGGGAGTCCCCCCGGGGAGCTGTTTTTT.

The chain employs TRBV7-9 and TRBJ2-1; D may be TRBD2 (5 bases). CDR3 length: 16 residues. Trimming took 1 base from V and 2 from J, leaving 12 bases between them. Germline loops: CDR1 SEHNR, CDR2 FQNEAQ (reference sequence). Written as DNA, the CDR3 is TGTGCCAGCAGCTTAGGCAGGACTGTAACCTACAATGAGCAGTTCTTC. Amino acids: CASSLGRTVTYNEQFF.

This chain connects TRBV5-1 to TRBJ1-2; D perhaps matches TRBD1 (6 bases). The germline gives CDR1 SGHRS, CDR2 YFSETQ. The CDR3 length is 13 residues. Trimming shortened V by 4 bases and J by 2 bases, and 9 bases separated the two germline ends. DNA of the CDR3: TGCGCCAGCAGCAGGGACACCAACTATGGCTACACCTTC. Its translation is CASSRDTNYGYTF.

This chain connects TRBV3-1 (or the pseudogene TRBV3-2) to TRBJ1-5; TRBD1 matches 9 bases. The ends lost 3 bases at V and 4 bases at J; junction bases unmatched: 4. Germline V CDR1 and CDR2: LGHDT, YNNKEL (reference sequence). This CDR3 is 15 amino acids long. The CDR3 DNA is TGTGCCAGCAGCCAGAGGACAGGGGAGAATCAGCCCCAGCATTTT. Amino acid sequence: CASSQRTGENQPQHF.

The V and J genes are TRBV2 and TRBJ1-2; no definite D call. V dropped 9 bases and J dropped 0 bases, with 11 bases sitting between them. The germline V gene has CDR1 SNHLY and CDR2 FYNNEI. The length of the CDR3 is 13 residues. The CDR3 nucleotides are TGTGCCAGTTCGAGCTTAGCTAACTATGGCTACACCTTC. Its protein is CASSSLANYGYTF.

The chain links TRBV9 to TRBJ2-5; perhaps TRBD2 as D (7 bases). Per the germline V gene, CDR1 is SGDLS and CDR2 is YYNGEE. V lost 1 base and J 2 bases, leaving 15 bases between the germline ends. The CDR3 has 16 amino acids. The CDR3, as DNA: TGTGCCAGCAGCGTACTAGGGGGGGCCCTACAAGAGACCCAGTACTTC. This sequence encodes CASSVLGGALQETQYF.

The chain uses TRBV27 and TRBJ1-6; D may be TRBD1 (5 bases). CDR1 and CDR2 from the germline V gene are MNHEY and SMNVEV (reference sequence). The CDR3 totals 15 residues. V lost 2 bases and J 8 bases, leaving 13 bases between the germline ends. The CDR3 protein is CASSLIAGFHSPLHF. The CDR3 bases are TGTGCCAGCAGTTTAATCGCAGGGTTTCATTCACCCCTCCACTTT.

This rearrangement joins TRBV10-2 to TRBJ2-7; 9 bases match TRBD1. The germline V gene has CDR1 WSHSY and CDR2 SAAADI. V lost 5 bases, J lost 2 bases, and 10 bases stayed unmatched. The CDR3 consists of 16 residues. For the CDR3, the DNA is TGCGCCAGCAGTAATACAGGGGGCGTCAGACCCTACGAGCAGTACGTC. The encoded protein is CASSNTGGVRPYEQYV.

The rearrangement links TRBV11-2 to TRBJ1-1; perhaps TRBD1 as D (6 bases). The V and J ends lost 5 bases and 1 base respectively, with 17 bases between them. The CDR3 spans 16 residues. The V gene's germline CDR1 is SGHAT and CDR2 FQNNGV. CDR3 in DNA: TGTGCCAGCAGCCTACGGGACCCAGGGGAGAACACTGAAGCTTTCTTT. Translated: CASSLRDPGENTEAFF. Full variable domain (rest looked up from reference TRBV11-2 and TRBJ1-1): EAGVAQSPRYKIIEKRQSVAFWCNPISGHATLYWYQQILGQGPKLLIQFQNNGVVDDSQLPKDRFSAERLKGVDSTLKIQPAKLEDSAVYLCASSLRDPGENTEAFFGQGTRLTVV.

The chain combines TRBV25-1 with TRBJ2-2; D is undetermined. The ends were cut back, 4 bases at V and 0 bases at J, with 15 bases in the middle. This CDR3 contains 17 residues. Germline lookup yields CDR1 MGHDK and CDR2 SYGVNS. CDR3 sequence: CASSGPLGYANTGELFF. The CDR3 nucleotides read TGTGCCAGCAGTGGCCCGCTAGGCTACGCGAACACCGGGGAGCTGTTTTTT.

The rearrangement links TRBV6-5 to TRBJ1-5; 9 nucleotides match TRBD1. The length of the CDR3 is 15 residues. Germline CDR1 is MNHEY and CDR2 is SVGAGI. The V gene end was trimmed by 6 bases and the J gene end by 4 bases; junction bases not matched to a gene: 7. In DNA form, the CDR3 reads TGTGCCAGCAGCCGCGGGACAGGGAATAATCAGCCCCAGCATTTT. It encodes CASSRGTGNNQPQHF.

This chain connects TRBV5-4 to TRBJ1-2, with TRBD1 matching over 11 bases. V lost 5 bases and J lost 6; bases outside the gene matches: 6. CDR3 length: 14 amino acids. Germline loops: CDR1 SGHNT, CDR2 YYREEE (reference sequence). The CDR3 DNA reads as TGTGCCAGCAGTCGTGGACAGGGGGCCGATGGCTACACCTTC. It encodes CASSRGQGADGYTF.

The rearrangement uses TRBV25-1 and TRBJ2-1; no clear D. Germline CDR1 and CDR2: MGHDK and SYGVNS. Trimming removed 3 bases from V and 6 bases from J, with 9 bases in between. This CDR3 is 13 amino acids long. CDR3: CASSDSSRNEQFF. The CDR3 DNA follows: TGTGCCAGCAGTGACTCCAGTCGCAATGAGCAGTTCTTC.

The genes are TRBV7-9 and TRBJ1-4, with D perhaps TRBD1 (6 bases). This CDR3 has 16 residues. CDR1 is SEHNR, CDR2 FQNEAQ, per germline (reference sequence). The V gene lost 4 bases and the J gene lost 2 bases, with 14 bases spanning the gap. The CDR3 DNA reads TGTGCCAGCAGCTCAATACAGGGTTCCACTAATGAAAAACTGTTTTTT. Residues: CASSSIQGSTNEKLFF.

The CDR3 spells CASSLGAGTGNSPLHF. Written as DNA, the CDR3 is TGTGCCAGCAGTTTAGGGGCCGGGACAGGAAATTCACCCCTCCACTTT. The rearrangement uses TRBV28 and TRBJ1-6, with 8 bases that match TRBD1. The CDR3 has 16 residues. The V gene's germline CDR1 is MDHEN and CDR2 SYDVKM. J was trimmed by 7 bases and V by 2 bases; bases with no gene match: 7.